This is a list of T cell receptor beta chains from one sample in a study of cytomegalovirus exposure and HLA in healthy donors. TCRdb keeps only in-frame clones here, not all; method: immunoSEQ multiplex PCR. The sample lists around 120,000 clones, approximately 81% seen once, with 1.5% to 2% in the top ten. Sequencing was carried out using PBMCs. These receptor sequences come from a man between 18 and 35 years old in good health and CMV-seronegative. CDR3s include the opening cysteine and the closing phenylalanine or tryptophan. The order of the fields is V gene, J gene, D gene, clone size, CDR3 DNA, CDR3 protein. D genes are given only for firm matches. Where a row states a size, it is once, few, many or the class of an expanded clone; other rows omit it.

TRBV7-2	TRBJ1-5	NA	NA	TGTGCCAGCAGCTTAAAATTCGCAGGGGTTCAGCCCCAGCATTTT	CASSLKFAGVQPQHF
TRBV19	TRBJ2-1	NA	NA	TGTGCCAGTAGTATAATGGAGAATGAGCAGTTCTTC	CASSIMENEQFF
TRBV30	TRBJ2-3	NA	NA	TGTGCCTGGAGTGTAAGCGTTCGGGGGGATACGCAGTATTTT	CAWSVSVRGDTQYF
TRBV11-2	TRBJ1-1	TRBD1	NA	TGTGCCAGCAGCTTTCGACAGGGAGCGGACACTGAAGCTTTCTTT	CASSFRQGADTEAFF
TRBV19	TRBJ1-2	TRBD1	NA	TGTGCCAGTAATACAGGGGGCCCGATTTATGGCTACACCTTC	CASNTGGPIYGYTF
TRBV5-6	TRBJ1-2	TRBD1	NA	TGTGCCAGCAGCACGCGCGGACAGGGTCACTATGGCTACACCTTC	CASSTRGQGHYGYTF
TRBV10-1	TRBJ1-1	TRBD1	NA	TGCGCCAGCAGTAAACAGGGGGGCACTGAAGCTTTCTTT	CASSKQGGTEAFF
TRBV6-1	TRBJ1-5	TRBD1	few	TGTGCCAGCAGAGTAGACAGGGCAGGCAATCAGCCCCAGCATTTT	CASRVDRAGNQPQHF
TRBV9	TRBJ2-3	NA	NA	TGTGCCAGCAGCCCTCAACCTAGCGGCACAGATACGCAGTATTTT	CASSPQPSGTDTQYF
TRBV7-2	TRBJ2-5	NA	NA	TGTGCCAGCAGCTTGTCCCTAGTCGGGGAGACCCAGTACTTC	CASSLSLVGETQYF
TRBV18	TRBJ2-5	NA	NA	TGTGCCAGCTCAACACGACAGGTTCAAGAGACCCAGTACTTC	CASSTRQVQETQYF
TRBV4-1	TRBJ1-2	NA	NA	TGCGCCAGCAGCCAACCCGGGACAACCTATGGCTACACCTTC	CASSQPGTTYGYTF
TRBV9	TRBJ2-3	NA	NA	TGTGCCAGCAGCGTAGCAATCAGGGTAGAAGATACGCAGTATTTT	CASSVAIRVEDTQYF
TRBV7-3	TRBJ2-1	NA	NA	TGTGCCAGCAGCGTCCCAGGGGTAGGTGAGCAGTTCTTC	CASSVPGVGEQFF
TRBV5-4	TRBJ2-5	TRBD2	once	TGTGCCAGCAGCTTGGAAGCTAGCGGGTATCAAGAGACCCAGTACTTC	CASSLEASGYQETQYF
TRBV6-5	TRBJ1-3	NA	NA	TGTGCCAGCAGTTCCCGGACAGCGAGCTCTGGAAACACCATATATTTT	CASSSRTASSGNTIYF
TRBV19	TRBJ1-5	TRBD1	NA	TGTGCCACTACGACCCGACAGGGTTTCAATCAGCCCCAGCATTTT	CATTTRQGFNQPQHF
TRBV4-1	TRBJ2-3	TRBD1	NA	TGCGCCAGCAGCCAGGTTCGTGACAGGGTGACAGATACGCAGTATTTT	CASSQVRDRVTDTQYF